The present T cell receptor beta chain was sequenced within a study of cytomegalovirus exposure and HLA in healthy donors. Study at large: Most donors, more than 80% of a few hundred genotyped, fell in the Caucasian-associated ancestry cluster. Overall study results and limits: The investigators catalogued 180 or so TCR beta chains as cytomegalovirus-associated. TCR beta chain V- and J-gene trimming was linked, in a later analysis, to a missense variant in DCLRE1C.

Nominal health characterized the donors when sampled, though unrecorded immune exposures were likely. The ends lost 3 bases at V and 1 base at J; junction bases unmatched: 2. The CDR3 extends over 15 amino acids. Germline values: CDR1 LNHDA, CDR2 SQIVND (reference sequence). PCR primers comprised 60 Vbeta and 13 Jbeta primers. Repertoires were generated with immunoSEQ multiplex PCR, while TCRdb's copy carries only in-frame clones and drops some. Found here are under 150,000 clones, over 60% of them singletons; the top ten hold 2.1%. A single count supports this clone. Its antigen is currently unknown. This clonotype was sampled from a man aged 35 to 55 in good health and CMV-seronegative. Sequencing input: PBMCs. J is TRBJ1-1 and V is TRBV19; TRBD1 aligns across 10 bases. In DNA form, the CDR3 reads TGTGCCAGTAGTATTGGGACAGGGGAGAACACTGAAGCTTTCTTT. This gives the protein CASSIGTGENTEAFF. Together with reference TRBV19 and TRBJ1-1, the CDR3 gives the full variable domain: DGGITQSPKYLFRKEGQNVTLSCEQNLNHDAMYWYRQDPGQGLRLIYYSQIVNDFQKGDIAEGYSVSREKKESFPLTVTSAQKNPTAFYLCASSIGTGENTEAFFGQGTRLTVV.